These 31 T cell receptor beta chains originate from one sample sequenced in a study of shared clonotypes between healthy human individuals. The protocol was immunoSEQ multiplex PCR, while the TCRdb copy is restricted to in-frame clones and leaves out a portion. This repertoire shows approximately 2.1 million clones, approximately 95% found once; its top ten account for approximately 0.4%. Sequenced input: naive CD4+ T cells from PBMCs. The sample's subset: CD45RA+ positively selected. These receptors were obtained from a man aged 18 to 35 in good health. Some clones in this sample may be carry-over from other donors' samples.

The chain employs TRBV2 and TRBJ2-7; no firm D call. The CDR3 sequence is 13 residues long. Trimming stripped 6 bases from V and 2 bases from J, with 11 bases between. Germline lookup yields CDR1 SNHLY and CDR2 FYNNEI. CDR3 sequence: CASSDISPYEQYF. Written as DNA, the CDR3 is TGTGCCAGCAGCGACATCAGTCCCTACGAGCAGTACTTC.

The rearrangement links TRBV4-3 to TRBJ1-1, with D tentatively TRBD1 (5 bases). The CDR3 loop spans 17 amino acids. Per germline, CDR1 LGHNA and CDR2 YSLEER. The ends were cut back, 0 bases at V and 1 base at J, with 15 bases in the middle. The CDR3 loop reads CASSQDLRLTANTEAFF. CDR3 in DNA: TGCGCCAGCAGCCAAGATCTGCGGTTGACAGCGAACACTGAAGCTTTCTTT.

This clone appeared a single time. At the DNA level, this CDR3 is encoded by other sequences in the same sample as well. J is TRBJ2-2 and V is TRBV20-1; D remains ambiguous. Germline V lookup: CDR1 DFQATT, CDR2 SNEGSKA (reference sequence). Trimming pared 1 base from V and 6 bases from J, leaving 3 bases between. This CDR3 region has 11 residues. The DNA of the CDR3 is TGCAGTGCTAGAGGGGCCGGGGAGCTGTTTTTT. Residues: CSARGAGELFF.

This clone was picked up a small number of times. J is TRBJ1-1 and V is TRBV18; a possible D gene is TRBD1 (5 bases). The CDR3 totals 17 residues. Trimming left V 3 bases short and J 1 base short, with 18 bases between. From germline, CDR1 is KGHSH and CDR2 LQKENI. The CDR3: CASSPYTDWGGNTEAFF. For the CDR3, the DNA is TGTGCCAGCTCACCCTACACGGATTGGGGGGGGAACACTGAAGCTTTCTTT.

The rearrangement joins TRBV5-1 to TRBJ2-1; maybe TRBD1 (5 bases). V shed 3 bases and J shed 0 bases, with 13 bases lying between them. The CDR3 consists of 16 residues. Germline V gene sequence: CDR1 SGHRS, CDR2 YFSETQ. The CDR3 loop reads CASSSLQASSYNEQFF. The CDR3 DNA reads TGCGCCAGCAGCTCCCTACAGGCGAGCTCCTACAATGAGCAGTTCTTC.

This sequence joins TRBV6-5 and TRBJ1-4; 9 nucleotides line up with TRBD1. Per the germline V gene, CDR1 is MNHEY and CDR2 is SVGAGI. The CDR3 spans 14 residues. Trimming at V came to 5 bases and at J to 6 bases, leaving 4 bases not matched to a gene. CDR3 sequence (DNA): TGTGCCAGCAGTACTCGGACAGGGGATGAAAAACTGTTTTTT. This sequence encodes CASSTRTGDEKLFF.

The gene calls are TRBV7-9 and TRBJ2-5, with D tentatively TRBD2 (6 bases). The CDR3 has 15 residues. Germline CDR1 is SEHNR and CDR2 is FQNEAQ (reference sequence). Deletions cut 1 base from V and 2 bases from J, with 11 bases between. The CDR3 sequence is CASSLVWGEQETQYF. CDR3 in DNA: TGTGCCAGCAGCTTAGTATGGGGGGAACAAGAGACCCAGTACTTC.

The V gene is TRBV5-6, the J gene TRBJ2-5; TRBD1 matches at 8 bases. The CDR3 totals 18 residues. J was trimmed by 0 bases and V by 0 bases; bases with no gene match: 10. The germline gives CDR1 SGHDT, CDR2 YYEEEE. In nucleotides, the CDR3 is TGTGCCAGCAGCTTGGGTCCAGGGGGCTCCATATACCAAGAGACCCAGTACTTC. This sequence encodes CASSLGPGGSIYQETQYF.

This rearrangement joins TRBV5-6 to TRBJ2-3; the D gene could be TRBD1 or TRBD2 (5 bases each). The V gene lost 1 base and the J gene lost 5 bases, with 17 bases spanning the gap. Germline assignment: CDR1 SGHDT and CDR2 YYEEEE. This CDR3 is 16 amino acids long. The CDR3 nucleotides are TGTGCCAGCAGCTTGAAATCCGTCTCTGGGGGAGATACGCAGTATTTT. The encoded protein is CASSLKSVSGGDTQYF.

The gene calls are TRBV5-1 and TRBJ2-1; 12 bases map to TRBD2. Germline assignment: CDR1 SGHRS and CDR2 YFSETQ. With V trimmed by 2 bases and J by 1 base, 4 bases remained unmatched. The CDR3 has 17 residues. As DNA, the CDR3 is TGCGCCAGCAGCTTCGGACTAGCGGGAAAGTCCTACAATGAGCAGTTCTTC. It yields the protein CASSFGLAGKSYNEQFF.

As concerns this clone: Other nucleotide sequences in the sample specify the same CDR3. The V call is TRBV9, the J call TRBJ2-5, with 7 bases identical to TRBD2. V dropped 2 bases and J dropped 2; count of bases not matched to a gene: 9. Germline CDR1 is SGDLS and CDR2 is YYNGEE. The CDR3 sequence is 16 residues long. The CDR3 loop is CASSVGGSLGQETQYF. Here the CDR3 DNA reads TGTGCCAGCAGCGTTGGCGGGAGTTTGGGACAAGAGACCCAGTACTTC.

The chain combines TRBV5-1 with TRBJ1-4; TRBD1 is a possible D gene (6 bases). Germline CDR1 SGHRS, CDR2 YFSETQ. Trimming shortened V by 3 bases and J by 5 bases, and 14 bases separated the two germline ends. CDR3 length equals 15 residues. CDR3 nucleotides: TGCGCCAGCAGCTCCCCCGGGGGGCAAAATGAAAAACTGTTTTTT. Residues: CASSSPGGQNEKLFF.

J is TRBJ1-3 and V is TRBV28; no definite D call. Germline CDR1 is MDHEN and CDR2 is SYDVKM. Trimming took off 7 bases at V and 3 bases at J, with 10 bases between the two ends. The CDR3 has 13 amino acids. This CDR3 is CASTPRFGNTIYF. In DNA form, the CDR3 reads TGTGCCAGCACTCCACGATTTGGAAACACCATATATTTT.

The CDR3 DNA sequence: TGCGCCAGCAGTCCAGCCGGGACAGCCTACGAGCAGTACTTC. Translation: CASSPAGTAYEQYF. The rearrangement links TRBV5-1 to TRBJ2-7, with 7 bases that match TRBD1. Trimming cost V 5 bases and J 2 bases; bases outside gene matches: 7. Germline V gene sequence: CDR1 SGHRS, CDR2 YFSETQ. The CDR3 runs 14 residues.

The chain has TRBV6-1 and TRBJ1-2; TRBD1 aligns across 7 bases. Germline lookup yields CDR1 MNHNS and CDR2 SASEGT. The CDR3 runs to 14 residues. The ends lost 1 base at V and 5 bases at J; junction bases unmatched: 4. The CDR3 is CASSEGTGEYGYTF. CDR3 DNA sequence: TGTGCCAGCAGTGAAGGGACAGGAGAATATGGCTACACCTTC.

With regard to this clone: This sample also contains other DNA sequences that code for the same CDR3. V and J are TRBV19 and TRBJ2-3; D is uncertain. With 1 base removed from V and 5 bases from J, the gap between germline ends came to 4 bases. The CDR3 is 12 residues long. Germline V gene lookup returns CDR1 LNHDA and CDR2 SQIVND (reference sequence). The CDR3 region has the DNA TGTGCCAGTAGTATAGGTTTAGATACGCAGTATTTT. This gives the protein CASSIGLDTQYF. The full variable domain, rest sourced from reference TRBV19 and TRBJ2-3, is DGGITQSPKYLFRKEGQNVTLSCEQNLNHDAMYWYRQDPGQGLRLIYYSQIVNDFQKGDIAEGYSVSREKKESFPLTVTSAQKNPTAFYLCASSIGLDTQYFGPGTRLTVL.

In regard to this clone: The same CDR3 can be traced to other DNA sequences in this sample. This rearrangement joins TRBV7-9 to TRBJ1-1; TRBD1 aligns across 7 bases. The J segment lost 5 bases and the V segment lost 1 base, leaving 1 base of the junction unmatched. This CDR3 is built from 13 residues. Germline-derived CDR1 and CDR2 are SEHNR and FQNEAQ (reference sequence). The CDR3 region is CASSLDRGTEAFF. The CDR3 DNA is TGTGCCAGCAGCTTAGACAGGGGAACTGAAGCTTTCTTT.

This chain joins TRBV7-3 and TRBJ1-2, with D maybe TRBD1 (5 bases). V was trimmed by 0 bases and J by 8 bases, leaving 13 bases between them. The CDR3 is 14 residues long. Looked up from germline, CDR1 is SGHTA and CDR2 is FQGTGA. DNA of the CDR3: TGTGCCAGCAGCTTAACGAATCAGGGAAAAGGCTACACCTTC. It translates to CASSLTNQGKGYTF.

The chain uses TRBV6-5 and TRBJ2-7; D might be TRBD1 (5 bases). Germline assignment: CDR1 MNHEY and CDR2 SVGAGI. The germline V and J ends were trimmed by 2 bases and 0 bases, with 11 bases remaining between them. The CDR3 spans 15 residues. The CDR3 DNA is TGTGCCAGCAGTTACATCCCCGACAGCTCCTACGAGCAGTACTTC. Translating it yields CASSYIPDSSYEQYF.

A word on this clone: This CDR3 is also generated by other DNA sequences in the sample. V usage is TRBV5-1 and J usage is TRBJ1-1; 8 bases align to TRBD1. Germline assignment: CDR1 SGHRS and CDR2 YFSETQ. With V trimmed by 4 bases and J by 4 bases, 9 bases remained unmatched. This CDR3 has 15 residues. CDR3 sequence: CASSPRTGPGTEAFF. In DNA form, the CDR3 reads TGCGCCAGCAGCCCAAGGACAGGGCCGGGCACTGAAGCTTTCTTT.

Regarding this clone: The same CDR3 arises from other DNA sequences in this sample as well. The rearrangement links TRBV7-9 to TRBJ1-1; possible D gene TRBD1, 5 bases. CDR1 and CDR2 from the germline V gene are SEHNR and FQNEAQ (reference sequence). Trimming took 0 bases from V and 2 from J, leaving 7 bases between them. The CDR3 runs to 14 residues. CDR3 loop: CASSLAGTNTEAFF. Written as DNA, the CDR3 is TGTGCCAGCAGCTTAGCAGGGACTAACACTGAAGCTTTCTTT.

The rearrangement joins TRBV11-2 to TRBJ2-5; 9 bases line up with TRBD1. CDR3 size: 17 residues. With V trimmed by 1 base and J by 3 bases, 9 bases remained unmatched. Germline CDR1 and CDR2: SGHAT and FQNNGV. Written as DNA, the CDR3 is TGTGCCAGCAGCTTAGCTCCTCAGACAGGGGGAAAAGAGACCCAGTACTTC. Amino acids: CASSLAPQTGGKETQYF.

V is TRBV7-9 and J is TRBJ2-5, with D perhaps matching TRBD2 (5 bases). From germline, CDR1 is SEHNR and CDR2 FQNEAQ (reference sequence). Between the trimmed V and J ends, which lost 3 bases and 5 bases, there was a span of 10 bases. The CDR3 covers 13 residues. The CDR3 sequence: CASSFFSVETQYF. The CDR3, as DNA: TGTGCCAGCAGCTTCTTTAGCGTGGAGACCCAGTACTTC.

The chain is built from TRBV30 and TRBJ2-3; D is possibly TRBD2 (6 bases). This CDR3 contains 14 residues. Germline V CDR1 and CDR2: GTSNPN, SVGIG (reference sequence). Trimming removed 2 bases from V and 7 bases from J, with 16 bases in between. This CDR3 is CAWSPGTPINTQYF. The CDR3 nucleotides read TGTGCCTGGAGTCCCGGGACTCCCATAAATACGCAGTATTTT. The full variable domain, completed using reference TRBV30 and TRBJ2-3, is SQTIHQWPATLVQPVGSPLSLECTVEGTSNPNLYWYRQAAGRGLQLLFYSVGIGQISSEVPQNLSASRPQDRQFILSSKKLLLSDSGFYLCAWSPGTPINTQYFGPGTRLTVL.

This chain joins TRBV7-8 and TRBJ2-7; TRBD1 agrees at 10 bases. Per the germline V gene, CDR1 is SGHVS and CDR2 is FQNEAQ. The CDR3 loop spans 14 amino acids. J was trimmed by 4 bases and V by 5 bases; bases with no gene match: 5. DNA for the CDR3: TGTGCCAGCAGCCCAGCGGGACAGGGGTACGAGCAGTACTTC. It codes for CASSPAGQGYEQYF.

The J gene is TRBJ2-5, the V gene TRBV15; 8 positions agree with TRBD2. Germline trimming cut 2 bases from V and 2 bases from J; bases unmatched to any gene: 7. Germline V gene sequence: CDR1 LNHNV, CDR2 YYDKDF (reference sequence). This CDR3 spans 16 amino acids. DNA for the CDR3: TGTGCCACCAGCAGATCCGCGGGGACTAGGCAAGAGACCCAGTACTTC. As protein: CATSRSAGTRQETQYF.

The CDR3 DNA sequence: TGTGCCAGCACCCTGGGACAGGGGGGCTTTGCCTACAATGAGCAGTTCTTC. As protein: CASTLGQGGFAYNEQFF. V and J are TRBV13 and TRBJ2-1; the match to TRBD1 covers 11 bases. CDR1 and CDR2 (germline): PRHDT, FYEKMQ (reference sequence). Trimming at V came to 7 bases and at J to 2 bases, leaving 10 bases not matched to a gene. The CDR3 has 17 amino acids.

DNA of the CDR3: TGTGCCAGCAGCGTGTTCGGCCAGGTCTGGGATACGCAGTATTTT. Translating gives CASSVFGQVWDTQYF. The chain carries TRBV7-2 and TRBJ2-3, with D unresolved. The CDR3 length is 15 residues. CDR1 and CDR2 (germline): SGHTA, FQGNSA. Trimming took off 5 bases at V and 6 bases at J, with 18 bases between the two ends.

This chain connects TRBV6-1 to TRBJ2-5; no clear D gene. V was pared by 2 bases and J by 0 bases, with 10 bases between. The CDR3 is made up of 15 amino acids. CDR1 is MNHNS, CDR2 SASEGT, per germline. Here the CDR3 DNA reads TGTGCCAGCAGTGAAATGTCACAGAACCAAGAGACCCAGTACTTC. Translating gives CASSEMSQNQETQYF.

The chain employs TRBV7-3 and TRBJ2-1; D unclear. The germline V gene encodes CDR1 SGHTA and CDR2 FQGTGA. The CDR3 spans 15 residues. Trimming took 3 bases from V and 0 from J, leaving 9 bases between them. The CDR3 here is CASSLVSNSYNEQFF. The CDR3 nucleotides are TGTGCCAGCAGCTTGGTCAGTAACTCCTACAATGAGCAGTTCTTC.

In this sample, this clone turned up once. The gene calls are TRBV19 and TRBJ1-5, with 12 bases lining up with TRBD1. The germline V gene has CDR1 LNHDA and CDR2 SQIVND (reference sequence). The V and J ends lost 7 bases and 1 base, in that order; junction bases with no gene match: 5. This CDR3 region has 16 residues. CDR3 DNA: TGTGCCAGTAAGGGACAGGGGGCGATAAGCAATCAGCCCCAGCATTTT. Residues: CASKGQGAISNQPQHF.